This TCR beta chain was captured by sequencing in a study of blood T cells in healthy people across ages. There are 14 residues in the CDR3. Germline V gives CDR1 SGHVS, CDR2 FQNEAQ. V dropped 2 bases and J dropped 6 bases, with 10 bases sitting between them. The second PCR ran about 6 to 12 cycles with a sample-barcoded 5' primer and J-beta primers. TCRdb fed the 5' RACE reads into MiXCR, producing one record per CDR3 protein. The sample gives about 570,000 distinct CDR3 sequences, roughly 29% of which show up once; around 20% is in the top ten. The chain carries TRBV7-8 and TRBJ2-2, with D tentatively TRBD2 (5 bases). Sequenced sample: blood. The receptor was derived from a woman in her seventies in good health. CDR3 in amino acids: CASSLMGSAGELFF. Here the CDR3 DNA reads TGTGCCAGCAGCTTAATGGGGAGCGCCGGGGAGCTGTTTTTT.